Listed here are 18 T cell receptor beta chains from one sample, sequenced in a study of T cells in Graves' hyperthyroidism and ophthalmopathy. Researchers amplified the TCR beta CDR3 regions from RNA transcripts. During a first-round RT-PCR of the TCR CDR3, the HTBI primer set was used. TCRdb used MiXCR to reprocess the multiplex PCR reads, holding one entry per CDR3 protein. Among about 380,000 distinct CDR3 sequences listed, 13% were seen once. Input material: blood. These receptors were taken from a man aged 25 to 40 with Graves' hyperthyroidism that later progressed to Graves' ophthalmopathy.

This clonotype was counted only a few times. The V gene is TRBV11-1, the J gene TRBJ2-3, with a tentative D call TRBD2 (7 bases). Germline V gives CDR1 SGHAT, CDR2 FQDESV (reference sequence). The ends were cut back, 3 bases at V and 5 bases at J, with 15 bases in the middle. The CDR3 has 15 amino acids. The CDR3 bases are TGTGCCAGCAGCTTTTCCGGGGGGCAAGGAGATACGCAGTATTTT. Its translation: CASSFSGGQGDTQYF.

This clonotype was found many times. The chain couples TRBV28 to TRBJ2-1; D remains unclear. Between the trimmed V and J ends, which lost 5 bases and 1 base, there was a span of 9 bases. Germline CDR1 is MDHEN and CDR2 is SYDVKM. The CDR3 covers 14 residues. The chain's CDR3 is CASSLLWSYNEQFF. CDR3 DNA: TGTGCCAGCAGTCTCCTTTGGTCCTACAATGAGCAGTTCTTC.

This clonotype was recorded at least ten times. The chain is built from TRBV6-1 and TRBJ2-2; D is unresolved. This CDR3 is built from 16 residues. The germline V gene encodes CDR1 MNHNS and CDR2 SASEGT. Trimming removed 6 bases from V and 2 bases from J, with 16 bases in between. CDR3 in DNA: TGTGCCAGCAGGACCCGACCCGGACGTAACACCGGGGAGCTGTTTTTT. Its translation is CASRTRPGRNTGELFF.

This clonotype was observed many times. The CDR3 protein is CASSEGVGGLQPQHF. The CDR3 bases are TGTGCCAGCAGTGAAGGGGTTGGGGGGCTGCAGCCCCAGCATTTT. The chain is built from TRBV2 and TRBJ1-5, with a possible D match to TRBD1 (6 bases). Germline V gene sequence: CDR1 SNHLY, CDR2 FYNNEI. The germline V and J ends were trimmed by 1 base and 7 bases, with 14 bases remaining between them. The CDR3 has 15 amino acids.

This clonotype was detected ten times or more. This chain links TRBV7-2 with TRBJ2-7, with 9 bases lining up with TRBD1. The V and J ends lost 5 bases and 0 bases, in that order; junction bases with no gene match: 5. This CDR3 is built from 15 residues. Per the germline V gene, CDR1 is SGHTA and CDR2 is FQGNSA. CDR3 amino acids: CASSPGTGISYEQYF. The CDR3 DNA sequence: TGTGCCAGCAGCCCCGGGACAGGGATCTCCTACGAGCAGTACTTC. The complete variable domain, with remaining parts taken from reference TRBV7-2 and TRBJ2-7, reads GAGVSQSPSNKVTEKGKDVELRCDPISGHTALYWYRQSLGQGLEFLIYFQGNSAPDKSGLPSDRFSAERTGGSVSTLTIQRTQQEDSAVYLCASSPGTGISYEQYFGPGTRLTVT.

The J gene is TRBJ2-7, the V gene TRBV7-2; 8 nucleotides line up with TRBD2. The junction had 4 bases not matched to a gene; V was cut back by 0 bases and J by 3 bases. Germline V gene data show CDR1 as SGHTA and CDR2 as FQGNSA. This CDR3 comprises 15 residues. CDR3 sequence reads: CASSLASGGHYEQYF. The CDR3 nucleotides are TGTGCCAGCAGCTTAGCGAGCGGGGGCCACTACGAGCAGTACTTC.

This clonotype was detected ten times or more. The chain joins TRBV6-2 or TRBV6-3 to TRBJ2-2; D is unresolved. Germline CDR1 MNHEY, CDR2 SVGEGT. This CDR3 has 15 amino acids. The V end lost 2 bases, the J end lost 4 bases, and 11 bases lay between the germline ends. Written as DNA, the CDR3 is TGTGCCAGCAGTTACGTGGAGTGGGCCACCGGGGAGCTGTTTTTT. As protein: CASSYVEWATGELFF.

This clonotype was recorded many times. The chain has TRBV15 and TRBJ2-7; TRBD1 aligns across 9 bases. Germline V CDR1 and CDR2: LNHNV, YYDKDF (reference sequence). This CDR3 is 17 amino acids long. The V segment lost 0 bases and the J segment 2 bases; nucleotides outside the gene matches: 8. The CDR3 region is CATSRDIGTGFTYEQYF. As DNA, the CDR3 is TGTGCCACCAGCAGAGATATAGGGACAGGGTTCACCTACGAGCAGTACTTC.

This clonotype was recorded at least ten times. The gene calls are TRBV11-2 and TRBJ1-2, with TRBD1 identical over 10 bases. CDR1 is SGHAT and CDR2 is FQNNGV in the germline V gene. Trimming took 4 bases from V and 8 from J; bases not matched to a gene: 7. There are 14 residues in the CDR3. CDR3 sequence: CASSSRTGGRGYTF. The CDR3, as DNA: TGTGCCAGCAGCTCCAGGACAGGGGGAAGAGGCTACACCTTC.

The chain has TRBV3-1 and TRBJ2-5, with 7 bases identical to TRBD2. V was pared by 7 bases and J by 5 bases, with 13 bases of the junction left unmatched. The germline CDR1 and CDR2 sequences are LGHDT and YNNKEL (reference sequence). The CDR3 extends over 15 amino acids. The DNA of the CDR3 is TGTGCCAGCAACCGAGAACGCGGGGGAGGTGAGACCCAGTACTTC. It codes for CASNRERGGGETQYF.

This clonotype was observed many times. The DNA for the CDR3 is TGCGCCAGCAGCATCGGACAGGGCCAAGAGACCCAGTACTTC. Its translation: CASSIGQGQETQYF. The chain joins TRBV5-1 to TRBJ2-5; 8 bases are shared with TRBD1. The V gene end was trimmed by 4 bases and the J gene end by 1 base; junction bases not matched to a gene: 3. Germline CDR1 reads SGHRS; CDR2 reads YFSETQ. The CDR3 covers 14 residues.

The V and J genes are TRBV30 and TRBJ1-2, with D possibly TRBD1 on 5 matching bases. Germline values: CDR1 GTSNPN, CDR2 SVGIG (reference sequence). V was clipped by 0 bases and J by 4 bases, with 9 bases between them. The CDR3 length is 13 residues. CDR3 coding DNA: TGTGCCTGGAGTGTAGCAGGGCTCTATGGCTACACCTTC. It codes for CAWSVAGLYGYTF.

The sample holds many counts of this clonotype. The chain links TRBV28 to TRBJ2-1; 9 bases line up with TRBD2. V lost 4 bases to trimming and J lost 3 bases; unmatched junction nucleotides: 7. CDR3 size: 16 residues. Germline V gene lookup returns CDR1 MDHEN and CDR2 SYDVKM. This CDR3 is CASSSRPSGVYNEQFF. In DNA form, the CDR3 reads TGTGCCAGCAGTTCCCGCCCTAGCGGGGTCTACAATGAGCAGTTCTTC.

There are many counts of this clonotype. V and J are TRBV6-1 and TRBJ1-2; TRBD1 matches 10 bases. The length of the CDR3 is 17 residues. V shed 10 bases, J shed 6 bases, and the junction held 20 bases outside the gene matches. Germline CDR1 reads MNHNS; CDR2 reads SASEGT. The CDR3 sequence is CATDSGTGASTRNGYTF. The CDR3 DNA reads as TGTGCCACAGACTCCGGGACAGGGGCGTCAACTAGAAATGGCTACACCTTC.

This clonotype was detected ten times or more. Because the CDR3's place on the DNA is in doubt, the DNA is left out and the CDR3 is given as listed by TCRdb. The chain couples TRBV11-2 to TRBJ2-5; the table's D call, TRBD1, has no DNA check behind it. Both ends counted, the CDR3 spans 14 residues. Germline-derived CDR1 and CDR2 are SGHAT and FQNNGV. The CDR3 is CASSFGGGAGAVYF.

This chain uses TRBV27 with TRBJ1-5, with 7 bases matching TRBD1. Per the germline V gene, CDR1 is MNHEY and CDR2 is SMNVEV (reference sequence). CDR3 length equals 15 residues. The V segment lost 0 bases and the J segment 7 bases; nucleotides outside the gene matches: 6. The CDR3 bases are TGTGCCAGCAGTTTATCTACAGGGGCGGGACAGCCCCAGCATTTT. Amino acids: CASSLSTGAGQPQHF.

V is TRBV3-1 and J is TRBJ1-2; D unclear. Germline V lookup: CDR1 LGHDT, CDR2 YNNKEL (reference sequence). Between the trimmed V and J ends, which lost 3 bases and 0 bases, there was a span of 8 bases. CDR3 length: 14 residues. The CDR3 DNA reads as TGTGCCAGCAGCCATCATATAACTAACTATGGCTACACCTTC. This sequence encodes CASSHHITNYGYTF.

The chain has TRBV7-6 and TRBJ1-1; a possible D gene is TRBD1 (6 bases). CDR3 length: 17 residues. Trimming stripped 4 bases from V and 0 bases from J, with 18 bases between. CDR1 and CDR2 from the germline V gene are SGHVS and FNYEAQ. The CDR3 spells CASSSGRRGGMNTEAFF. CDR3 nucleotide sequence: TGTGCCAGCAGCTCTGGCAGAAGGGGGGGGATGAACACTGAAGCTTTCTTT.